This T cell receptor beta chain was documented in a study of spatial heterogeneity in lung cancer. TCRdb analysed the 5' RACE reads with MiXCR anew, one entry per CDR3 protein. This sample has around 95,000 distinct CDR3 sequences, with about 4.4% found just once. The sample's time point: sample taken at primary tumor resection. Samples were donated by 72 untreated early-stage non-small cell lung cancer patients. This clonotype appeared many times. As yet, its antigen is unknown. Study conclusions and caveats: Higher tumor mutation counts went along with higher counts of expanded intratumoral alpha and beta TCRs.

The sequence was obtained from a male donor with early-stage non-small cell lung cancer. Here the sequenced sample was lung tumor tissue, taken at surgery.

Written as DNA, the CDR3 is TGTGCCAGCAGCAAGGTCAATACCGGGGAGCTGTTTTTT. This sequence encodes CASSKVNTGELFF. V gene TRBV28 combines with J gene TRBJ2-2; D is unresolved. V gave up 6 bases and J gave up 5 bases, with 10 bases separating them. CDR3 length: 13 residues. Germline-derived CDR1 and CDR2 are MDHEN and SYDVKM. Together with reference TRBV28 and TRBJ2-2, the CDR3 gives the full variable domain: DVKVTQSSRYLVKRTGEKVFLECVQDMDHENMFWYRQDPGLGLRLIYFSYDVKMKEKGDIPEGYSVSREKKERFSLILESASTNQTSMYLCASSKVNTGELFFGEGSRLTVL.